This TCR beta chain was sequenced in a study of metastatic and nonmetastatic thyroid tumors. Study-wide points: Within blood and tumor, benign nodules reportedly had significantly lower TCR beta diversity than malignant thyroid tumors did.

This clone was recorded a few times. What it binds is unknown. In the original workflow: Clinicopathological groups of papillary thyroid cancer showed CDR3 differences that were used to build a distant-metastasis classifier. Using MiXCR, TCRdb re-called clones from the PCR reads. These V and J calls rely on TCRdb rather than the paper's analysis. The data show approximately 79,000 clones, around 7.8% seen once. Treatment of any kind had been given to no patient before thyroid surgery. The CDR3 has 15 amino acids. Germline CDR1 and CDR2: MRHNA and SNTAGT. The ends were cut back, 5 bases at V and 0 bases at J, with 11 bases in the middle.

V is TRBV6-4 and J is TRBJ1-5; D remains unclear. The receptor comes from a female donor with papillary thyroid cancer or a benign thyroid nodule (not recorded which). Some clones in this sample may be carry-over from other donors' samples. Sequencing was performed on blood. The CDR3 is CASSYNGFSNQPQHF. CDR3 sequence (DNA): TGTGCCAGCAGTTACAATGGATTTAGCAATCAGCCCCAGCATTTT.